This T cell receptor beta chain was profiled in a study of T cells after yellow fever vaccination. Germline lookup yields CDR1 DFQATT and CDR2 SNEGSKA (reference sequence). V trimming: 6 bases; J trimming: 4 bases; junction bases outside the gene matches: 7. The CDR3 extends over 13 amino acids. This clonotype has only a few counts. TCRdb re-derived calls from the 5' RACE reads in MiXCR, one entry per CDR3 protein. The table has approximately 96,000 distinct CDR3 sequences, roughly 8.2% seen once. This TCR was sampled from a man between 18 and 29 years old who received the YFV17D yellow fever vaccine. The gene calls are TRBV20-1 and TRBJ2-7; TRBD2 matches at 9 bases. Here the sequenced sample was CD8+ T cells not binding an NS4B(214-222) dextramer, sorted from PBMCs, taken more than 14 days after the first yellow fever vaccination. DNA for the CDR3: TGCAGTGCCTTTTTAGCGGGGGCTTACGAGCAGTACTTC. It codes for CSAFLAGAYEQYF.